This T cell receptor beta chain is drawn from a study of cytomegalovirus exposure and HLA in healthy donors (dated by TCRdb to 2016 to 2017). General notes on the study: According to an earlier analysis of around 600 of the donors, about 179 million T cells yielded some 110 million unique TCR beta sequences and approximately 280 Gb of sequence data. An early release covering roughly 580 HLA-typed donors comprised approximately 290 gigabases of sequencing data and around 85 million unique TCR sequences. Of the approximately 400 genotyped donors, around 81% fell in the genetic ancestry cluster associated with self-reported Caucasian donors. The study aimed to test whether cataloging public T cell receptors could reveal signatures of past pathogen exposure. The T cell repertoires of roughly 660 subjects were profiled by immunosequencing and related to cytomegalovirus serostatus. In addition to the first cohort of around 670 subjects, a separate validation cohort of 130 or so different subjects was used. The study combined high-throughput TCR immunosequencing, statistical association of individual TCRs with disease status, and machine learning to predict cytomegalovirus infection status. In a later analysis, previously published TCR beta repertoires from several hundred donors were re-analyzed and high-resolution HLA genotyping was added so that TCR occurrence patterns could be studied. In the later analysis, no new phenotypic data were used to find candidate immune exposures; instead, reliance was placed on TCR beta sequences and their occurrence across donors. To decide whether each TCR beta V gene segment behaved as functional or pseudogenic, an earlier analysis of some 600 of the donors relied on high-throughput TCR beta sequencing. Alongside the repertoire data, information on donor age, sex, ethnicity and CMV serostatus was compiled. A later genetic analysis used genome-wide SNP genotypes for about 55% of the 666 donors, treating that subset as a discovery cohort. Every discovery cohort repertoire had been produced on one sequencing platform. Both class I and class II loci were covered by HLA typing, at four-digit resolution. Typing coverage varied by locus: about 629-630 donors for A, B, C, DRB1 and DQB1; approximately 500 for DQA1; about 570 for DPA1; approximately 470 for DPB1. Four to six DR-DQ haplotypes were handled as single units for association and clustering, since linkage in the cohort was strong. Among 398 genotyped donors of the cohort, an average of around 240,000 unique TCR beta nucleotide sequences were sequenced per donor, around 18% of them non-productive. The paper as a whole reports these results and caveats: The classifier was reported to diagnose cytomegalovirus status with high specificity and sensitivity in both the original cohort and the validation cohort. Correlated functional status among segregating V segments might be attributable to linkage disequilibrium, but an unknown experimental factor could not be ruled out. The study listed 150 to 200 TCR beta chains as associated with cytomegalovirus. Roughly uniform sequencing depth across donors was assumed in presence/absence analyses, although this assumption may not hold. According to a later genetic analysis, donors in an Asian-associated ancestry cluster had fewer N-insertions in productive TCRs than the approximately 610-donor mean. In vitro tests confirmed that three of the cytomegalovirus-associated TCR beta chains recognize cytomegalovirus antigens. Some IMGT-functional V segments, including TRBV6-2 and TRBV6-3, could not be told apart with the 87-base-pair reads, so those segments were excluded. A further reported finding was that TCR beta sequences accurately predicted the HLA-A and HLA-B alleles for most subjects in the first cohort. An association between a missense DCLRE1C variant and V-gene and J-gene trimming of TCR beta chains was found in a later genetic analysis and replicated in an independent cohort. An earlier analysis of approximately 540 of the donors showed that most TCR beta V segments appeared in productive rearrangements either about 87% or about 30% of the time, which broadly matched IMGT annotations. The cohort was sequenced for TCR beta chains only, and without alpha or paired-chain data the features that could be detected were limited. It was suggested by the authors that the approach could potentially be generalized to other disease states and immunological phenotypes. According to a later analysis, most CMV-associated TCR beta chains appeared to be HLA-restricted, and the HLA associations seemed to be driven largely by CMV exposure. A later analysis found that HLA-associated TCR beta chains were more clonally expanded and had lower generation probabilities than equally common non-associated chains. A group of highly shared sequence variants was considered likely to be a technical artifact of the sequencing pipeline. According to a later analysis, parvovirus B19, influenza, CMV and Epstein-Barr virus appeared linked to several top co-occurrence clusters. Because HLA typing was unavailable for some donors at each locus, only the typed subset was used in association tests. Because counts were too low, seventeen rarely observed V segments, including chromosome 9 orphons, were excluded from the earlier analysis of some 590 of the donors. Specific HLA alleles were associated with over 15,000 TCR beta sequences at a false discovery rate of 0.05 in a later analysis. According to a later analysis, TCR association rates differed among HLA loci, with DRB1 alleles showing the most associated TCRs and HLA-C alleles showing the fewest. While some public TCRs were present in many individuals, most TCR sequences turned up only very rarely across donors. Assigning TCR associations to individual alleles was difficult when HLA alleles, especially DR and DQ, strongly co-occurred. Immune exposure information for the cohort was limited to CMV serostatus.

This clone came up once. The target of this receptor is not known. Qualities for individual bases were not recorded, and no much larger clone is one base off. The library was produced with the immunoSEQ multiplex PCR assay. The multiplex PCR relied on a mix of 60 forward primers for TCR Vbeta segments and 13 reverse primers for TCR Jbeta segments. The CDR3 region of rearranged TCR beta genes was amplified from genomic DNA by a multiplex PCR assay. On the Illumina HiSeq System, the amplified TCR beta libraries were sequenced as 87-base-pair reads. Per the authors' processing: A later analysis counted 75 million to 100 million unique TCR beta chains across the 550 to 700 repertoires, and roughly 11 million of these chains were shared by at least two donors. To remove PCR and sequencing errors, raw reads were error-corrected and collapsed into unique sequences using a nearest-neighbor algorithm that merged closely related sequences. V, D and J gene segments were assigned by aligning CDR3 sequences to IMGT reference sequences. For a sequence to be retained, at least a six-nucleotide match to both a V gene segment and a J gene segment was required. A rearrangement counted as productive if the CDR3 had no stop codons and remained in frame with V and J, and every other rearrangement counted as non-productive. CDR3 was defined by IMGT convention, running from the second conserved V-encoded cysteine to the conserved J-encoded phenylalanine. In an earlier analysis of around 570 of the donors, sequences lacking an unambiguous match to a single V gene segment were excluded. In an earlier analysis of 500 to 750 of the donors, V segments were called functional above 56.7% productive rearrangements and were called segregating when the between-donor standard deviation exceeded 5%. A statistical classification framework was built for diagnosing cytomegalovirus status from the catalog of TCR beta chain sequences. In a later analysis, TCR nucleotide sequences were compared against IMGT/GENE-DB human TR gene sequences so that V and J genes could be assigned. In a later analysis, CDR3 sequences and most-parsimonious VDJ recombination scenarios were assigned using the TCRdist pipeline. In a later analysis, each TCR beta chain was defined by its CDR3 amino acid sequence together with its V-gene family, and reads without a unique V-gene family were excluded. To address suspected cross-contamination and a sequencing artifact, a later analysis removed approximately 600 highly shared, low-generation-probability nucleotide sequences. In a later analysis, a clonal expansion index for each public chain was calculated from normalized within-repertoire ranks of inferred template counts. A later analysis computed generation probabilities with a VDJ recombination model fitted to out-of-frame rearrangements, and checked the results against IGoR. In a later analysis, hypergeometric tests were used to score TCR-TCR, TCR-HLA and TCR-CMV co-occurrence, with a repertoire-size bias correction applied to TCR pairs. A later analysis estimated false discovery rates by permuting HLA or CMV assignments 20 times. In a later analysis, co-occurring TCRs were grouped using DBSCAN, with TCRdist sequence similarity added in when clustering inside HLA-allele-positive subsets. Repertoires with fewer than 30,000 or more than 120,000 public chains were left out of co-occurrence clustering, as were five repertoires with anomalous nucleotide sharing. This is the immuneACCESS table as TCRdb keeps it, with only in-frame sequences that have V and J called. A part of the clones is gone; compared with another copy, unresolved V genes explain less than half, and the rest is unexplained. The D gene and trimming were derived from the DNA, and the V and J assignments and clone size from that table. This sample holds tens of thousands of clones; under 85% were observed only once. The ten largest clones represent over 1.1% of the sample.

The cohort was made up of 500 to 850 healthy bone marrow donors. All cohort members were sampled while nominally healthy, although unrecorded immune exposures were likely present. The donor tested CMV seronegative and was one of the 352 seronegative cohort members. A peripheral blood sample was collected from each donor, and TCR beta sequencing was performed on peripheral blood mononuclear cells. The Qiagen DNeasy Blood Extraction Kit was used to extract genomic DNA from the blood cell samples. Reading from cysteine to phenylalanine, the CDR3 counts 18 amino acids. Left in the record is the CDR3 DNA by itself, 54 bases read in frame from the first base. Taken from the germline V gene (reference sequence), the CDR1 and CDR2 loops are MNHEY and SMNVEV. At the junction V is shortened by 3 bases and J by 0 bases; bases outside the gene matches: 10.

The TCR was taken from a male donor in good health and CMV-seronegative. Recombination linked TRBV27 to TRBJ2-3; 9 nucleotides in the junction match TRBD2. The specimen sequenced was PBMCs. The CDR3 in this case is CASSLKSGRPSSTDTQYF. The sequenced DNA: TGTGCCAGCAGTTTGAAGAGCGGGAGGCCCTCTAGCACAGATACGCAGTATTTT.